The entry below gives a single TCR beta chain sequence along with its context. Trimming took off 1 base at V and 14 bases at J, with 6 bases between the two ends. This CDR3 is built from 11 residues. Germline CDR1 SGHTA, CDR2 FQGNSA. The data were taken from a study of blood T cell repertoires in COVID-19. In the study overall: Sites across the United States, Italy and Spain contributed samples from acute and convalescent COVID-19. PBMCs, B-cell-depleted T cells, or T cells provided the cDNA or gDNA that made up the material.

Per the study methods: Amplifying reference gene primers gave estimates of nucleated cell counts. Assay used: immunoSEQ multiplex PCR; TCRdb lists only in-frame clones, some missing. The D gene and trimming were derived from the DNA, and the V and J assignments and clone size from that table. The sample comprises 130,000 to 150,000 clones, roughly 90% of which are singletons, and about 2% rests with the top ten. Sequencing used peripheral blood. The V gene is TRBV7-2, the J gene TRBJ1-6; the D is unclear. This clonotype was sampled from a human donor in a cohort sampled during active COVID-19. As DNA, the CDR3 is TGTGCCAGCAGCTTAGGTGTATCCCTCCACTTT. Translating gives CASSLGVSLHF.